Below, 3 T cell receptor beta chains from the same sample are listed, as sequenced in a study of blood T cell repertoires in COVID-19. The assay was immunoSEQ multiplex PCR, and TCRdb's table has in-frame clones only and misses some. The sample has roughly 300,000 clones; around four fifths are singletons. Sample: peripheral blood. Every receptor here comes from a woman in her forties or fifties who had recovered from COVID-19.

The chain carries TRBV19 and TRBJ2-2; TRBD2 might be the D (6 bases). CDR3 size: 14 residues. The V end lost 5 bases, the J end lost 8 bases, and 15 bases lay between the germline ends. Looked up from germline, CDR1 is LNHDA and CDR2 is SQIVND (reference sequence). In nucleotides, the CDR3 is TGTGCCAGTAGTCACTCGACGGGGGTTGGGGAGCTGTTTTTT. This translates into CASSHSTGVGELFF.

V and J are TRBV29-1 and TRBJ1-1; D is undetermined. This CDR3 contains 13 residues. The germline V and J ends were trimmed by 6 bases and 1 base, with 12 bases remaining between them. From germline, CDR1 is SQVTM and CDR2 ANQGSEA. CDR3 loop: CSVKKQPNTEAFF. CDR3 bases: TGCAGCGTCAAGAAACAGCCGAACACTGAAGCTTTCTTT.

The chain employs TRBV30 and TRBJ2-3; a possible D gene is TRBD2 (6 bases). The V end was cut by 4 bases, the J end by 1 base, with 9 bases between. This CDR3 has 13 amino acids. The V gene's germline CDR1 is GTSNPN and CDR2 SVGIG (reference sequence). The CDR3 bases are TGTGCCTGGAACGGGGGTGGCACAGATACGCAGTATTTT. This codes for CAWNGGGTDTQYF. Full variable domain (remainder filled in from reference TRBV30 and TRBJ2-3): SQTIHQWPATLVQPVGSPLSLECTVEGTSNPNLYWYRQAAGRGLQLLFYSVGIGQISSEVPQNLSASRPQDRQFILSSKKLLLSDSGFYLCAWNGGGTDTQYFGPGTRLTVL.